A selection of T cell receptor beta chains follows, all from one sample in a study of OX40 agonist ivuxolimab in advanced cancers. The table came from immunoSEQ multiplex PCR; TCRdb's copy has only in-frame clones and leaves some out. This sample carries tens of thousands of clones, 80% to 95% of them seen once, and the ten largest clones take 0.25% to 0.35%. The starting material was CD4+ or CD8+ T cells sorted from blood, obtained in a trial of the OX40 agonist ivuxolimab. Source of these receptors: an adult with an advanced solid tumor such as melanoma, head and neck, liver or kidney cancer. CDR3s include the opening cysteine and the closing phenylalanine or tryptophan. The D gene is left open where the match is weak.

cdr3_aa cdr3_nt j_call d_call v_call
CASSLGQGFYNSPLHF TGTGCCAGCAGCTTAGGGCAGGGGTTCTATAATTCACCCCTCCACTTT TRBJ1-6 - TRBV7-9
CASSVIQANQPQHF TGTGCCAGCAGTGTGATTCAGGCAAATCAGCCCCAGCATTTT TRBJ1-5 - TRBV2
CASSGGTGQMNTEAFF TGTGCCAGCAGTGGGGGGACGGGCCAGATGAACACTGAAGCTTTCTTT TRBJ1-1 - TRBV27
CASSASGGPIVPDTQYF TGTGCCAGCAGTGCTAGCGGGGGCCCCATAGTTCCAGATACGCAGTATTTT TRBJ2-3 TRBD2 TRBV2
CASRRTSGGPDTQYF TGTGCCAGTCGTCGGACTAGCGGGGGCCCAGATACGCAGTATTTT TRBJ2-3 TRBD2 TRBV19
CASSFSVDRGNTEAFF TGTGCCAGCAGTTTCTCCGTGGACAGGGGGAACACTGAAGCTTTCTTT TRBJ1-1 TRBD1 TRBV28
CASSLDQEQFF TGTGCCAGCAGCTTAGATCAGGAGCAGTTCTTC TRBJ2-1 - TRBV7-8
CASSLFQADEKLFF TGTGCCAGCAGCTTATTTCAGGCGGATGAAAAACTGTTTTTT TRBJ1-4 - TRBV7-9
CASSPGQDNSPLHF TGTGCCAGCAGCCCCGGACAGGATAATTCACCCCTCCACTTT TRBJ1-6 - TRBV21-1
CASSFKTGEAYGYTF TGTGCCAGCAGCTTTAAGACAGGGGAGGCCTATGGCTACACCTTC TRBJ1-2 TRBD1 TRBV9
CASSSFGANYGYTF TGTGCCAGCAGCTCTTTCGGAGCTAACTATGGCTACACCTTC TRBJ1-2 - TRBV5-4
CASSAAAGVKETQYF TGTGCCAGCAGCGCAGCCGCAGGGGTGAAAGAGACCCAGTACTTC TRBJ2-5 - TRBV9